Sequencing of this T cell receptor (beta chain) was carried out in a study of T cells in narcolepsy. Concerning this clone itself: The antigen is unknown.

Study findings and constraints: Blood of same and different patients, but not healthy controls, reportedly held recurring autoreactive clonotypes.

This CDR3 region has 13 residues. Germline lookup yields CDR1 SGHAT and CDR2 FQNNGV. V was shortened by 8 bases and J by 4 bases, with 11 bases between the two germline ends. The protocol was immunoSEQ multiplex PCR, while the TCRdb copy is restricted to in-frame clones and leaves out a portion. The table has about 27,000 clones, about four fifths seen once; the top ten hold roughly 7%. The sample comprised memory (CD45RA-) CD4+ T cells from blood. This receptor was identified in a human donor in good health. The V gene is TRBV11-2, the J gene TRBJ2-2; tentative D call: TRBD1 (5 bases). The chain's CDR3 is CASRQGSTGELFF. CDR3 DNA sequence: TGTGCCAGCCGGCAGGGATCCACCGGGGAGCTGTTTTTT.